The 10 T cell receptor beta chains reported below all come from one sample, sequenced in a study of blood T cell repertoires in COVID-19. Only in-frame clones appear in the TCRdb table, and some are missing; sequencing was by immunoSEQ multiplex PCR. The sample carries some 230,000 clones, more than 80% recorded once. Source material: PBMCs or T cells enriched from blood (not recorded which). The receptors stem from a woman younger than 30 in a cohort exposed to, infected with or recovered from COVID-19 (not recorded which).

The chain couples TRBV5-6 to TRBJ1-1; D call uncertain. CDR1 and CDR2 from the germline V gene are SGHDT and YYEEEE. This CDR3 contains 14 residues. The V and J ends lost 5 bases and 0 bases respectively, with 11 bases between them. CDR3 in DNA: TGTGCCAGCAGGAACAGATTCGTGAACACTGAAGCTTTCTTT. Its translation: CASRNRFVNTEAFF.

The chain has TRBV7-2 and TRBJ1-5; TRBD1 is a possible D gene (5 bases). The germline gives CDR1 SGHTA, CDR2 FQGNSA. This CDR3 is 15 amino acids long. Trimming pared 4 bases from V and 5 bases from J, leaving 15 bases between. The CDR3 sequence is CASSSSPQGDQPQHF. The CDR3, as DNA: TGTGCCAGCAGCTCCAGCCCCCAGGGTGATCAGCCCCAGCATTTT.

The V gene is TRBV7-7, the J gene TRBJ1-1; possible D gene TRBD1, 5 bases. CDR3 length: 14 amino acids. Per germline, CDR1 SSHAT and CDR2 FNYEAQ (reference sequence). V lost 2 bases and J 3 bases, leaving 10 bases between the germline ends. DNA of the CDR3: TGTGCCAGCAGCTTAACAGGAGTGGACACTGAAGCTTTCTTT. This codes for CASSLTGVDTEAFF.

The rearrangement joins TRBV11-2 to TRBJ1-2; 10 nucleotides line up with TRBD1. This CDR3 is built from 14 residues. Germline lookup yields CDR1 SGHAT and CDR2 FQNNGV. J gave up 4 bases and V 5 bases, and 4 bases lay outside the gene matches. CDR3 amino acids: CASSPGTGAYGYTF. In DNA form, the CDR3 reads TGTGCCAGCAGCCCCGGGACAGGGGCCTATGGCTACACCTTC.

For the CDR3, the DNA is TGTGCCAGCAGCTCCCCAACCGGGACAGGGGACCCCTCCTACAATGAGCAGTTCTTC. It is translated as CASSSPTGTGDPSYNEQFF. The chain links TRBV7-9 to TRBJ2-1, with 10 bases lining up with TRBD1. V lost 4 bases and J lost 0; bases outside the gene matches: 12. CDR1 SEHNR and CDR2 FQNEAQ come from the germline V gene (reference sequence). The length of the CDR3 is 19 residues.

The chain uses TRBV14 and TRBJ2-5; D is uncertain. V was clipped by 2 bases and J by 5 bases, with 6 bases between them. The germline gives CDR1 SGHDN, CDR2 FVKESK. CDR3 length: 12 residues. CDR3 coding DNA: TGTGCCAGCAGCCAAAATCGGGAGACCCAGTACTTC. Its protein product is CASSQNRETQYF.

The chain couples TRBV3-1 (or the pseudogene TRBV3-2) to TRBJ1-4; 7 nucleotides match TRBD1. The ends lost 4 bases at V and 0 bases at J; junction bases unmatched: 5. CDR1 is LGHDT, CDR2 YNNKEL, per germline (reference sequence). The CDR3 is 16 residues long. For the CDR3, the DNA is TGTGCCAGCAGCCGAACAGACAGGGCAACTAATGAAAAACTGTTTTTT. It translates to CASSRTDRATNEKLFF.

The J gene is TRBJ1-2, the V gene TRBV2; perhaps TRBD1 as D (6 bases). Between the trimmed V and J ends, which lost 2 bases and 7 bases, there was a span of 14 bases. Germline assignment: CDR1 SNHLY and CDR2 FYNNEI. The CDR3 totals 14 residues. This chain's CDR3 is CASSENGQGSGYTF. The CDR3 DNA follows: TGTGCCAGCAGTGAAAACGGCCAGGGGTCTGGCTACACCTTC.

The J gene is TRBJ1-3, the V gene TRBV6-5, with D hard to call. Germline V gene lookup returns CDR1 MNHEY and CDR2 SVGAGI. Trimming removed 8 bases from V and 0 bases from J, with 8 bases in between. This CDR3 is 13 amino acids long. The CDR3 region has the DNA TGTGCCAGCGGTTTAAACTCTGGAAACACCATATATTTT. Translation gives CASGLNSGNTIYF.

The chain recombines TRBV5-1 with TRBJ2-7, with 7 bases fitting TRBD1. The CDR3 is 14 amino acids. Germline CDR1 and CDR2: SGHRS and YFSETQ. The trim removed 5 bases at V and 7 bases at J, leaving 12 bases unmatched. The CDR3 region is CASRPLTGKDEQYF. CDR3 DNA: TGCGCCAGCAGGCCCTTGACAGGGAAGGATGAGCAGTACTTC. The variable domain in full, completed from reference TRBV5-1 and TRBJ2-7, reads KAGVTQTPRYLIKTRGQQVTLSCSPISGHRSVSWYQQTPGQGLQFLFEYFSETQRNKGNFPGRFSGRQFSNSRSEMNVSTLELGDSALYLCASRPLTGKDEQYFGPGTRLTVT.